The 2 T cell receptor beta chains below were found in one sample sequenced in a study of kidney transplant recipient with SARS-CoV-2 infection. Using its own MiXCR run on the reads, TCRdb lists one record per CDR3 protein. The sample carries under 300,000 distinct CDR3 sequences, roughly 26% recorded once. The specimen comprised a blood sample, sampled at baseline and on day 111 from a kidney transplant recipient. These receptors came from a male patient aged 30 to 40 who had COVID-19 and was a kidney transplant recipient. Some T cells could come from the graft donor.

As for this clonotype: A single base separates this from a much larger clone, so it may be a read error. As the CDR3 is not closed by the conserved phenylalanine or tryptophan, this likely results from a read error. This chain joins TRBV15 and TRBJ1-6; D unresolved. CDR3 length equals 14 residues. Germline V gene data show CDR1 as LNHNV and CDR2 as YYDKDF (reference sequence). Trimming took off 6 bases at V and 5 bases at J, with 11 bases between the two ends. Here the CDR3 reads CATRSRFHNSPLHL. CDR3 in DNA: TGTGCCACCAGGTCCAGGTTCCATAATTCACCCCTCCACCTT.

The J gene is TRBJ1-2, the V gene TRBV3-1; D gene unclear. The CDR3 loop spans 17 amino acids. Trimming left V 4 bases short and J 4 bases short, with 22 bases between. Germline V CDR1 and CDR2: LGHDT, YNNKEL (reference sequence). The CDR3 sequence is CASSRGPTLRKTYGYTF. Here the CDR3 DNA reads TGTGCCAGCAGCCGAGGCCCCACCCTTCGAAAGACCTATGGCTACACCTTC.